This record concerns one TCR beta chain sequence. Its antigen is currently unknown. Sequencing of cultured CD4+ T cell DNA used the Oncomine TCR Beta short-read assay. TCRdb re-called the PCR reads with MiXCR, one entry per CDR3 protein. The sample has fewer than 25,000 distinct CDR3 sequences; under 55% are singletons. This entry belongs to a study of vaccination and CD4 T cells after COVID-19. Study as a whole: Post-COVID draws followed diagnosis by a median approximately 100 days (range 35 to 161). Study results and caveats: Researchers report that a median approximately 87% of reactive clones in convalescent patients surfaced only post-vaccination.

Germline V CDR1 and CDR2: SEHNR, FQNEAQ (reference sequence). V dropped 5 bases and J dropped 0 bases, with 23 bases sitting between them. The CDR3 consists of 19 residues. Time point reported: late sampling 161 to 241 days after vaccination in a few convalescent patients. Treatment defined: roughly ten-day PBMC culture with coronavirus spike peptide pools or control peptides (ViraFEST assay). The sequence derives from a human donor who had recovered from COVID-19. The specimen comprised CD4+ T cells from blood, cultured in vitro, sampled about 7 months after SARS-CoV-2 vaccination. The rearrangement uses TRBV7-9 and TRBJ2-1; no clear D. The CDR3 sequence is CASSPWTAVPVRSYNEQFF. In nucleotides, the CDR3 is TGTGCCAGCAGCCCGTGGACCGCCGTCCCAGTCCGCTCCTACAATGAGCAGTTCTTC.